This is a list of T cell receptor beta chains from one sample in a study of blood T cell repertoires in COVID-19. Generated by immunoSEQ multiplex PCR, the TCRdb table keeps only in-frame clones and is missing some. The profile covers roughly 240,000 clones, with roughly 85% appearing a single time and approximately 9% taken by the ten largest. The sequencing input was PBMCs or T cells enriched from blood (not recorded which). These receptors were collected from a woman in her fifties or sixties with acute COVID-19. Each CDR3 is given with its conserved first and last residue. Fields, in order: J gene, clone size, V gene, D gene, CDR3 protein, CDR3 DNA. A D gene is named only where the DNA matches it firmly. Expanded clones are given a class, and other clones once, few, many or no size at all.

j_gene: TRBJ1-2; abundance: .; v_gene: TRBV7-2; d_gene: TRBD1; CDR3aa: CASSYGQGGYGYTF; CDR3nt: TGTGCCAGCAGCTACGGACAGGGCGGGTATGGCTACACCTTC
j_gene: TRBJ1-2; abundance: .; v_gene: TRBV4-3; d_gene: .; CDR3aa: CASSQPSARQAAHYGYTF; CDR3nt: TGCGCCAGCAGCCAACCCTCCGCCCGGCAGGCCGCCCACTATGGCTACACCTTC
j_gene: TRBJ1-2; abundance: .; v_gene: TRBV3-1/TRBV3-2; d_gene: TRBD1; CDR3aa: CASSQVAGGHGYTF; CDR3nt: TGTGCCAGCAGCCAAGTGGCAGGGGGCCATGGCTACACCTTC
j_gene: TRBJ1-2; abundance: .; v_gene: TRBV11-2; d_gene: TRBD1; CDR3aa: CASSKIGQGDGYTF; CDR3nt: TGTGCCAGCAGCAAGATTGGACAGGGCGATGGCTACACCTTC
j_gene: TRBJ2-1; abundance: .; v_gene: TRBV20-1; d_gene: TRBD2; CDR3aa: CSASLAGGLNEQFF; CDR3nt: TGCAGTGCTAGTCTAGCGGGGGGGCTAAATGAGCAGTTCTTC
j_gene: TRBJ1-2; abundance: .; v_gene: TRBV29-1; d_gene: .; CDR3aa: CSVEVGGDRDWRGYTF; CDR3nt: TGCAGCGTTGAAGTAGGCGGGGACCGCGATTGGAGGGGCTACACCTTC
j_gene: TRBJ2-2; abundance: .; v_gene: TRBV4-3; d_gene: TRBD2; CDR3aa: CASSHATSGGPNTGELFF; CDR3nt: TGCGCCAGCAGCCACGCGACTAGCGGGGGCCCGAACACCGGGGAGCTGTTTTTT
j_gene: TRBJ1-2; abundance: .; v_gene: TRBV6-5; d_gene: .; CDR3aa: CASSQQGRGGYGYTF; CDR3nt: TGTGCCAGCAGTCAACAGGGAAGGGGAGGGTATGGCTACACCTTC
j_gene: TRBJ1-1; abundance: .; v_gene: TRBV3-1/TRBV3-2; d_gene: .; CDR3aa: CASNRVQGTEAFF; CDR3nt: TGTGCCAGCAACCGCGTGCAGGGGACTGAAGCTTTCTTT
j_gene: TRBJ1-2; abundance: .; v_gene: TRBV7-9; d_gene: .; CDR3aa: CASISSVGHYGYTF; CDR3nt: TGTGCCAGCATCTCGTCGGTGGGCCACTATGGCTACACCTTC
j_gene: TRBJ2-3; abundance: .; v_gene: TRBV9; d_gene: .; CDR3aa: CASSVGARATADTQYF; CDR3nt: TGTGCCAGCAGCGTAGGGGCCAGGGCAACTGCAGATACGCAGTATTTT
j_gene: TRBJ2-1; abundance: few; v_gene: TRBV4-3; d_gene: TRBD2; CDR3aa: CASSQSGGSVQFF; CDR3nt: TGCGCCAGCAGCCAATCGGGGGGAAGCGTGCAGTTCTTC
j_gene: TRBJ2-1; abundance: .; v_gene: TRBV14; d_gene: TRBD2; CDR3aa: CASSPPRGSGGANEQFF; CDR3nt: TGTGCCAGCAGCCCACCCAGGGGGAGCGGGGGGGCCAATGAGCAGTTCTTC
j_gene: TRBJ1-6; abundance: .; v_gene: TRBV6-5; d_gene: .; CDR3aa: CASSYDSNSPLHF; CDR3nt: TGTGCCAGCAGTTACGACAGCAATTCACCCCTCCACTTT
j_gene: TRBJ1-5; abundance: few; v_gene: TRBV7-8; d_gene: TRBD1; CDR3aa: CASSPRQGMVQPQHF; CDR3nt: TGTGCCAGCAGCCCACGACAGGGTATGGTTCAGCCCCAGCATTTT
j_gene: TRBJ1-6; abundance: .; v_gene: TRBV9; d_gene: .; CDR3aa: CASSPRGEINSPLHF; CDR3nt: TGTGCCAGCAGCCCCCGGGGTGAAATAAATTCACCCCTCCACTTT
j_gene: TRBJ2-1; abundance: .; v_gene: TRBV5-4; d_gene: .; CDR3aa: CASSFKAAPYNEQFF; CDR3nt: TGTGCCAGCAGCTTCAAAGCGGCCCCCTACAATGAGCAGTTCTTC
j_gene: TRBJ2-5; abundance: few; v_gene: TRBV3-1/TRBV3-2; d_gene: TRBD1; CDR3aa: CASSPGTGGGETQYF; CDR3nt: TGTGCCAGCAGCCCGGGGACAGGGGGCGGGGAGACCCAGTACTTC
j_gene: TRBJ1-4; abundance: .; v_gene: TRBV6-1; d_gene: .; CDR3aa: CASSEAGGRLFF; CDR3nt: TGTGCCAGCAGTGAAGCGGGCGGGCGACTGTTTTTT
j_gene: TRBJ1-3; abundance: .; v_gene: TRBV6-1; d_gene: .; CDR3aa: CASSDPTRAGGNTIYF; CDR3nt: TGTGCCAGCAGTGACCCCACGAGGGCTGGTGGAAACACCATATATTTT
j_gene: TRBJ2-1; abundance: .; v_gene: TRBV11-2; d_gene: .; CDR3aa: CASSPGLLFGNEQFF; CDR3nt: TGTGCCAGCAGCCCTGGACTCCTTTTTGGTAATGAGCAGTTCTTC
j_gene: TRBJ2-2; abundance: .; v_gene: TRBV7-9; d_gene: TRBD1; CDR3aa: CASSPGTGGNTGELFF; CDR3nt: TGTGCCAGCAGCCCGGGGACAGGGGGAAACACCGGGGAGCTGTTTTTT
j_gene: TRBJ1-3; abundance: .; v_gene: TRBV7-9; d_gene: TRBD1; CDR3aa: CASSPRDRGYGNTIYF; CDR3nt: TGTGCCAGCAGCCCTCGGGACAGAGGATACGGAAACACCATATATTTT
j_gene: TRBJ1-5; abundance: .; v_gene: TRBV24-1; d_gene: TRBD1; CDR3aa: CATSSGTDNQPQHF; CDR3nt: TGTGCCACCAGCTCCGGGACAGACAATCAGCCCCAGCATTTT
j_gene: TRBJ2-7; abundance: .; v_gene: TRBV5-6; d_gene: .; CDR3aa: CASSQLGTYEQYF; CDR3nt: TGTGCCAGCAGCCAACTAGGGACCTACGAGCAGTACTTC
j_gene: TRBJ2-2; abundance: .; v_gene: TRBV3-1/TRBV3-2; d_gene: .; CDR3aa: CASSQFGGLAGELFF; CDR3nt: TGTGCCAGCAGCCAATTTGGAGGGTTAGCCGGGGAGCTGTTTTTT
j_gene: TRBJ1-2; abundance: few; v_gene: TRBV18; d_gene: .; CDR3aa: CASSPLGATVNYGYTF; CDR3nt: TGTGCCAGCTCGCCGTTGGGGGCCACAGTTAACTATGGCTACACCTTC
j_gene: TRBJ1-5; abundance: .; v_gene: TRBV7-8; d_gene: .; CDR3aa: CASSLDQGNQPQHF; CDR3nt: TGTGCCAGCAGCTTAGATCAGGGCAATCAGCCCCAGCATTTT
j_gene: TRBJ1-1; abundance: .; v_gene: TRBV30; d_gene: TRBD1; CDR3aa: CACLRLAGGEAFF; CDR3nt: TGTGCCTGCCTCCGCCTGGCAGGGGGAGAAGCTTTCTTT
j_gene: TRBJ1-1; abundance: .; v_gene: TRBV30; d_gene: .; CDR3aa: CAWSVRGGVWNTEAFF; CDR3nt: TGTGCCTGGAGTGTACGCGGAGGGGTTTGGAACACTGAAGCTTTCTTT
j_gene: TRBJ1-2; abundance: few; v_gene: TRBV6-5; d_gene: .; CDR3aa: CATSLGGTIYGYTF; CDR3nt: TGTGCCACCAGTCTCGGGGGGACTATCTATGGCTACACCTTC
j_gene: TRBJ1-6; abundance: .; v_gene: TRBV14; d_gene: .; CDR3aa: CASRTRNSPLHF; CDR3nt: TGTGCCAGCAGGACTAGGAATTCACCCCTCCACTTT
j_gene: TRBJ2-1; abundance: .; v_gene: TRBV5-6; d_gene: TRBD2; CDR3aa: CASRRGLANEQFF; CDR3nt: TGTGCCAGCAGGAGGGGACTAGCCAATGAGCAGTTCTTC
j_gene: TRBJ2-1; abundance: .; v_gene: TRBV9; d_gene: .; CDR3aa: CASSVQGLQGNEQFF; CDR3nt: TGTGCCAGCAGCGTACAGGGCCTACAAGGCAATGAGCAGTTCTTC
j_gene: TRBJ2-2; abundance: .; v_gene: TRBV3-1/TRBV3-2; d_gene: TRBD2; CDR3aa: CASSPGLAGGRGRELFF; CDR3nt: TGTGCCAGCAGCCCCGGACTAGCGGGGGGCCGGGGGCGGGAGCTGTTTTTT
j_gene: TRBJ2-7; abundance: .; v_gene: TRBV7-2; d_gene: TRBD2; CDR3aa: CASSLELAGGPYEQYF; CDR3nt: TGTGCCAGCAGCTTAGAACTAGCGGGGGGGCCTTACGAGCAGTACTTC
j_gene: TRBJ1-1; abundance: .; v_gene: TRBV7-9; d_gene: .; CDR3aa: CASSLDRVSTEAFF; CDR3nt: TGTGCCAGCAGCTTAGACAGGGTAAGCACTGAAGCTTTCTTT
j_gene: TRBJ1-5; abundance: few; v_gene: TRBV27; d_gene: .; CDR3aa: CASSLSRGAQPQHF; CDR3nt: TGTGCCAGCAGTTTATCACGGGGTGCCCAGCCCCAGCATTTT
j_gene: TRBJ2-1; abundance: .; v_gene: TRBV2; d_gene: .; CDR3aa: CASSEAGLGVDEQFF; CDR3nt: TGTGCCAGCAGTGAGGCAGGCCTAGGGGTCGATGAGCAGTTCTTC
j_gene: TRBJ1-5; abundance: .; v_gene: TRBV3-1/TRBV3-2; d_gene: .; CDR3aa: CASSQDWGGSQPQHF; CDR3nt: TGTGCCAGCAGCCAAGATTGGGGGGGTTCTCAGCCCCAGCATTTT
j_gene: TRBJ1-1; abundance: .; v_gene: TRBV29-1; d_gene: TRBD1; CDR3aa: CSVYRGTNTEAFF; CDR3nt: TGCAGCGTCTACAGGGGTACGAACACTGAAGCTTTCTTT
j_gene: TRBJ1-2; abundance: .; v_gene: TRBV2; d_gene: .; CDR3aa: CASPSVGSDGYTF; CDR3nt: TGTGCCAGCCCCTCCGTCGGTTCGGATGGCTACACCTTC
j_gene: TRBJ1-4; abundance: .; v_gene: TRBV11-2; d_gene: .; CDR3aa: CASSYPAGAVGEKLFF; CDR3nt: TGTGCCAGCAGCTACCCCGCGGGGGCCGTCGGTGAAAAACTGTTTTTT
j_gene: TRBJ2-2; abundance: .; v_gene: TRBV18; d_gene: .; CDR3aa: CASPRASGSGELFF; CDR3nt: TGTGCCAGCCCCCGGGCCTCCGGGAGCGGGGAGCTGTTTTTT
j_gene: TRBJ1-2; abundance: .; v_gene: TRBV9; d_gene: TRBD1; CDR3aa: CASSAGTAKDYGYTF; CDR3nt: TGTGCCAGCAGCGCCGGGACAGCTAAGGACTATGGCTACACCTTC